This TCR beta chain was obtained from a study of early T cells in non-severe SARS-CoV-2 infection. Study-wide context: Bulk RNA isolated from unsorted whole blood underwent sequencing; chains were not paired.

The CDR3 covers 15 residues. The germline V gene has CDR1 MDHEN and CDR2 SYDVKM. Deletions cut 3 bases from V and 2 bases from J, with 13 bases between. Attached unique molecular identifiers marked individual cDNA molecules. TCRdb itself ran the 5' RACE reads through MiXCR, one entry per CDR3 protein. The sample contains over 55,000 distinct CDR3 sequences, 8% to 10% of which appear only once. V gene TRBV28 combines with J gene TRBJ1-2, with D perhaps matching TRBD1 (5 bases). The specimen sequenced was whole blood. This sequence was found in an adult who was a healthcare worker with PCR-confirmed SARS-CoV-2 infection or an uninfected control (not recorded which). CDR3 bases: TGTGCCAGCAGTTTCTTTTCGGGACGAAACTATGGCTACACCTTC. Its protein product is CASSFFSGRNYGYTF.